This T cell receptor (beta chain) was observed in a study of shared clonotypes between healthy human individuals. Study details: Each donor's CD8 memory used one plate, CD8 naive two, each CD4 subset three. Notes on the study in general: The sharing of 4% to 5.5% of naive CD4 clonotypes was seen across a few donors.

Note on this clone: Its target is not known.

Profiling relied on immunoSEQ multiplex PCR, and the TCRdb table lists in-frame clones only, not all of them. The profile shows some 1.4 million clones, roughly 96% of them singletons. Germline V lookup: CDR1 MDHEN, CDR2 SYDVKM. The CDR3 runs to 14 residues. The V and J ends lost 7 bases and 0 bases respectively, with 10 bases between them. The sample consisted of naive CD4+ T cells sorted from blood. Subset specified: CD45RA+ positively selected. This rearrangement joins TRBV28 to TRBJ1-5; no clear D. The TCR comes from a man aged 30-40 years in good health. The CDR3 nucleotides read TGTGCCAGCACGAGGTGGTATAGCAATCAGCCCCAGCATTTT. It yields the protein CASTRWYSNQPQHF.